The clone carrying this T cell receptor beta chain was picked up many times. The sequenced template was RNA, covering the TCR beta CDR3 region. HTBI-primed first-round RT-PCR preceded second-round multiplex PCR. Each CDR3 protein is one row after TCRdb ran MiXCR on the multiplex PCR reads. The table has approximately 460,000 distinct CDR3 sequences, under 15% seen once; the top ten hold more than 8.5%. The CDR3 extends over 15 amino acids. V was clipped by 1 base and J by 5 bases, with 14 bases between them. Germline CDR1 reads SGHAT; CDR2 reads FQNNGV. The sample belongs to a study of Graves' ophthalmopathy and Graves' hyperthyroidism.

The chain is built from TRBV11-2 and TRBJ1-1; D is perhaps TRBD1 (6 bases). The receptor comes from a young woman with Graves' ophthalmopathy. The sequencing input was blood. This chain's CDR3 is CASSLGPGEFTEAFF. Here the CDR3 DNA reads TGTGCCAGCAGCTTAGGTCCAGGGGAGTTTACTGAAGCTTTCTTT.